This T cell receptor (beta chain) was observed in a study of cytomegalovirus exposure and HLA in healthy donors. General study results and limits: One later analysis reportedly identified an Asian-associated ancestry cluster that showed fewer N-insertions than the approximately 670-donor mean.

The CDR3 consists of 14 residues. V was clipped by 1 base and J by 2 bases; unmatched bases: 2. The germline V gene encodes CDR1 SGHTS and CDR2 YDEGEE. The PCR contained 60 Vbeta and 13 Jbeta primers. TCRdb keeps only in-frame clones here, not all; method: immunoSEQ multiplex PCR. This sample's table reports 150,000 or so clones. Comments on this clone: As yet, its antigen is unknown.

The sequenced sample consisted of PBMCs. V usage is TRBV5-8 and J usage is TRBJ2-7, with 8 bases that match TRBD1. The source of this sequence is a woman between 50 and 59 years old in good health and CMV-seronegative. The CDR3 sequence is CASSLRDRPYEQYF. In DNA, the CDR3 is TGTGCCAGCAGCTTGAGGGACAGGCCCTACGAGCAGTACTTC.